This note documents a single T cell receptor beta chain sequence. What it binds is unknown. Healthy donors had no documented immune events, such as infections, while sampled. This sample was taken from a study of identifying expanded T cells in peripheral blood. Study-wide results and caveats: Technical replicates showed roughly 1.2 changed clones; around two weeks about 16; four weeks 19. Two-week clone count variance significantly increased as total template count grew.

Clones were read by immunoSEQ multiplex PCR, and TCRdb kept only the in-frame ones, dropping some. The profile covers over 70,000 clones, with more than 75% appearing a single time and under 20% taken by the ten largest. This CDR3 region has 14 residues. Per germline, CDR1 KGHSH and CDR2 LQKENI. V lost 5 bases, J lost 9 bases, and 4 bases stayed unmatched. This receptor was obtained from a person aged 18 to 70 in good health. The chain uses TRBV18 and TRBJ1-6; TRBD1 agrees at 10 bases. Sequencing was performed on blood. CDR3 sequence (DNA): TGTGCCAGCTCAGTGGGACAGGGGAGTTCACCCCTCCACTTT. Protein: CASSVGQGSSPLHF.